The T cell receptor (beta chain) described here comes from a study of T-cell memory formation after mild COVID-19. One entry per CDR3 protein, called by TCRdb with MiXCR from the 5' RACE reads. The data contain 110,000 to 150,000 distinct CDR3 sequences, approximately 26% of them singletons. This clonotype was counted a few times. This CDR3 is built from 15 residues. V gave up 1 base and J gave up 9 bases, with 13 bases separating them. Germline V lookup: CDR1 LNHDA, CDR2 SQIVND (reference sequence). The chain uses TRBV19 and TRBJ1-6; tentative D call: TRBD1 (6 bases). The sample was PBMCs or a T cell subset sorted from them (not recorded which). The source is an adult woman who had mild COVID-19 (a few samples of this study predate the infection). Cell type and time point are not known. The CDR3 sequence: CASSIGQGIASPLHF. The DNA for the CDR3 is TGTGCCAGTAGTATAGGTCAGGGGATAGCTTCACCCCTCCACTTT.